The present T cell receptor (beta chain) was sequenced within a study of blood T cell repertoires in COVID-19. Libraries were prepared by immunoSEQ multiplex PCR; TCRdb keeps only in-frame clonotypes and omits some of them. The sample lists around 300,000 clones; around 90% were seen once. CDR3 length: 13 residues. Deletions cut 2 bases from V and 7 bases from J, with 9 bases between. Germline V CDR1 and CDR2: SGHVS, FNYEAQ. Cohorts were based on clinical histories the participants reported. The clonotype originates from a young woman with acute COVID-19. This chain joins TRBV7-6 and TRBJ1-5; D is perhaps TRBD1 (6 bases). The sample comprised PBMCs or T cells enriched from blood (not recorded which). Written as DNA, the CDR3 is TGTGCCAGCAGCTTATACCAGGGGCAGCCCCAGCATTTT. The encoded protein is CASSLYQGQPQHF. The full variable domain, in which reference TRBV7-6 and TRBJ1-5 provide the parts outside the CDR3, is GAGVSQSPRYKVTKRGQDVALRCDPISGHVSLYWYRQALGQGPEFLTYFNYEAQQDKSGLPNDRFSAERPEGSISTLTIQRTEQRDSAMYRCASSLYQGQPQHFGDGTRLSIL.